The 18 T cell receptor beta chains reported below all come from one sample, sequenced in a study of blood T cell repertoires in COVID-19. The method was immunoSEQ multiplex PCR; TCRdb's version includes in-frame clones alone and lacks a portion of them. The sample has 50,000 or so clones, over 75% seen once. Sequenced material: peripheral blood. Receptors were obtained from a middle-aged man with active COVID-19.

This clone was counted a few times. This chain joins TRBV2 and TRBJ2-7; no clear D gene. The germline V gene encodes CDR1 SNHLY and CDR2 FYNNEI. With 2 bases removed from V and 2 bases from J, the gap between germline ends came to 10 bases. This CDR3 spans 14 amino acids. CDR3 in DNA: TGTGCCAGCAGTGAATGGCTCGTACCCTACGAGCAGTACTTC. Its translation: CASSEWLVPYEQYF.

This clone was recorded a few times. The CDR3 region is CASSRPGQGQYGYTF. The CDR3 nucleotides are TGTGCCAGCAGCCGTCCGGGACAGGGTCAATATGGCTACACCTTC. The V call is TRBV5-4, the J call TRBJ1-2; 9 nucleotides line up with TRBD1. V was clipped by 4 bases and J by 5 bases; unmatched bases: 9. The length of the CDR3 is 15 residues. Germline V lookup: CDR1 SGHNT, CDR2 YYREEE (reference sequence).

The chain uses TRBV5-4 and TRBJ2-3; D is uncertain. The ends were cut back, 3 bases at V and 0 bases at J, with 14 bases in the middle. This CDR3 is 16 amino acids long. Germline V lookup: CDR1 SGHNT, CDR2 YYREEE (reference sequence). In nucleotides, the CDR3 is TGTGCCAGCAGCTCACAGAAGACCGCTAGCACAGATACGCAGTATTTT. It yields the protein CASSSQKTASTDTQYF.

The chain carries TRBV13 and TRBJ1-2, with a tentative D call TRBD1 (5 bases). The CDR3 runs 14 residues. Germline CDR1 reads PRHDT; CDR2 reads FYEKMQ (reference sequence). V was trimmed by 4 bases and J by 3 bases, leaving 12 bases between them. The CDR3 bases are TGTGCCAGCAGCTCTAGGGGTTTCGACTATGGCTACACCTTC. Protein product: CASSSRGFDYGYTF.

This clone was picked up one time. The chain couples TRBV3-1 (or the pseudogene TRBV3-2) to TRBJ1-5; the D gene is possibly TRBD1 (5 bases). The germline V gene has CDR1 LGHDT and CDR2 YNNKEL (reference sequence). The germline V and J ends were trimmed by 1 base and 6 bases, with 13 bases remaining between them. The CDR3 loop spans 15 amino acids. The CDR3 region is CASSQGSLTVQPQHF. As DNA, the CDR3 is TGTGCCAGCAGCCAAGGGAGCTTGACAGTTCAGCCCCAGCATTTT.

The J gene is TRBJ2-1, the V gene TRBV18; TRBD1 aligns across 11 bases. V lost 6 bases to trimming and J lost 3 bases; unmatched junction nucleotides: 4. CDR1 is KGHSH, CDR2 LQKENI, per germline. The CDR3 extends over 15 amino acids. CDR3 DNA sequence: TGTGCCAGCTCTCGGGGACAGGGGGACTACAATGAGCAGTTCTTC. Translating gives CASSRGQGDYNEQFF.

CDR3 nucleotides: TGCAGCCTTAAGGGGAATACTGAAGCTTTCTTT. This encodes CSLKGNTEAFF. The genes are TRBV29-1 and TRBJ1-1, with D tentatively TRBD1 (5 bases). Germline V gene lookup returns CDR1 SQVTM and CDR2 ANQGSEA. Trimming left V 8 bases short and J 5 bases short, with 12 bases between. The CDR3 is 11 amino acids.

This clone appeared once. The chain joins TRBV2 to TRBJ1-1; TRBD1 aligns across 7 bases. V lost 8 bases to trimming and J lost 9 bases; unmatched junction nucleotides: 12. Looked up from germline, CDR1 is SNHLY and CDR2 is FYNNEI. The CDR3 covers 13 residues. This CDR3 is CASLRDSPTKAFF. The DNA for the CDR3 is TGTGCCAGCTTACGGGACAGCCCAACAAAAGCTTTCTTT. The whole variable domain, filled in from reference TRBV2 and TRBJ1-1, reads EPEVTQTPSHQVTQMGQEVILRCVPISNHLYFYWYRQILGQKVEFLVSFYNNEISEKSEIFDDQFSVERPDGSNFTLKIRSTKLEDSAMYFCASLRDSPTKAFFGQGTRLTVV.

The chain has TRBV18 and TRBJ1-1; 7 nucleotides line up with TRBD1. V lost 6 bases, J lost 1 base, and 5 bases stayed unmatched. The CDR3 extends over 14 amino acids. Germline assignment: CDR1 KGHSH and CDR2 LQKENI. DNA for the CDR3: TGTGCCAGCTCGGGGGGACAGAGGAACACTGAAGCTTTCTTT. Protein sequence: CASSGGQRNTEAFF.

The rearrangement uses TRBV2 and TRBJ2-1, with unresolved D. V shed 5 bases and J shed 0 bases, with 8 bases lying between them. Germline-derived CDR1 and CDR2 are SNHLY and FYNNEI. This CDR3 is built from 14 residues. As DNA, the CDR3 is TGTGCCAGCAGTTCTGTCAGCTCCTACAATGAGCAGTTCTTC. Translation gives CASSSVSSYNEQFF.

J is TRBJ2-3 and V is TRBV1; the table calls TRBD2, which could not be checked here. TRBV1 is designated a pseudogene. CDR3 length: 19 amino acids. The CDR3 here is CTSSHHSPRLRGGTDTQYF. The CDR3, as DNA: TGCACCAGCAGCCATCACTCACCTCGACTGCGGGGGGGCACAGATACGCAGTATTTT.

This chain links TRBV7-2 with TRBJ1-1; unclear D gene. Trimming took off 4 bases at V and 6 bases at J, with 15 bases between the two ends. CDR3 length equals 14 residues. Germline V gene sequence: CDR1 SGHTA, CDR2 FQGNSA. The CDR3 DNA is TGTGCCAGCAGCTATGGGAGGGAGGAGTCTGAAGCTTTCTTT. It specifies CASSYGREESEAFF. The full variable domain, in which reference TRBV7-2 and TRBJ1-1 provide the parts outside the CDR3, is GAGVSQSPSNKVTEKGKDVELRCDPISGHTALYWYRQSLGQGLEFLIYFQGNSAPDKSGLPSDRFSAERTGGSVSTLTIQRTQQEDSAVYLCASSYGREESEAFFGQGTRLTVV.

This chain joins TRBV18 and TRBJ1-2; no definite D call. This CDR3 has 16 residues. V was clipped by 2 bases and J by 4 bases, with 17 bases between them. Germline V gene data show CDR1 as KGHSH and CDR2 as LQKENI. As DNA, the CDR3 is TGTGCCAGCTCACCAATAGAGTTACGGGAGCCCTATGGCTACACCTTC. Translating gives CASSPIELREPYGYTF.

This clone has just a few counts. Germline and junction disagree at one end, which may indicate a read error. V usage is TRBV7-7 and J usage is TRBJ1-3, with unresolved D. CDR1 and CDR2 (germline): SSHAT, FNYEAQ (reference sequence). This CDR3 has 15 residues. CDR3 sequence reads: CASSLSQNSGNTIYF. In DNA, the CDR3 is TGTGCTAGCAGCTTATCCCAAAACTCTGGAAACACCATATATTTT.

This chain joins TRBV10-3 and TRBJ2-3, with 7 nucleotides matching TRBD2. The CDR3 contains 14 residues. The germline V gene has CDR1 ENHRY and CDR2 SYGVKD. V lost 10 bases and J lost 1; bases outside the gene matches: 8. The CDR3 loop is CATKGGFGTDTQYF. The CDR3 DNA reads as TGTGCCACCAAGGGAGGGTTTGGCACAGATACGCAGTATTTT.

This chain uses TRBV5-1 with TRBJ2-3; 9 bases are shared with TRBD2. The junction had 3 bases not matched to a gene; V was cut back by 0 bases and J by 1 base. The CDR3 has 16 residues. Germline loops: CDR1 SGHRS, CDR2 YFSETQ. The CDR3, as DNA: TGCGCCAGCAGCTTGGAGGCTAGCGGGGGCACAGATACGCAGTATTTT. Its protein is CASSLEASGGTDTQYF. Supplemented by reference TRBV5-1 and TRBJ2-3, the full variable domain reads KAGVTQTPRYLIKTRGQQVTLSCSPISGHRSVSWYQQTPGQGLQFLFEYFSETQRNKGNFPGRFSGRQFSNSRSEMNVSTLELGDSALYLCASSLEASGGTDTQYFGPGTRLTVL.

The chain links TRBV10-3 to TRBJ2-7; possible D gene TRBD1, 5 bases. The germline V gene has CDR1 ENHRY and CDR2 SYGVKD. The V gene lost 7 bases and the J gene lost 0 bases, with 10 bases spanning the gap. CDR3 size: 13 residues. In nucleotides, the CDR3 is TGTGCCATCACCAGGGAAAGCTCCTACGAGCAGTACTTC. The encoded protein is CAITRESSYEQYF.

The CDR3: CASSFGTSGRKPGELFF. The CDR3 coding sequence is TGTGCCAGCAGCTTCGGGACTAGCGGGAGAAAACCCGGGGAGCTGTTTTTT. The V call is TRBV5-6, the J call TRBJ2-2; TRBD2 matches at 14 bases. Per the germline V gene, CDR1 is SGHDT and CDR2 is YYEEEE. With V trimmed by 2 bases and J by 6 bases, 6 bases remained unmatched. The CDR3 contains 17 residues.